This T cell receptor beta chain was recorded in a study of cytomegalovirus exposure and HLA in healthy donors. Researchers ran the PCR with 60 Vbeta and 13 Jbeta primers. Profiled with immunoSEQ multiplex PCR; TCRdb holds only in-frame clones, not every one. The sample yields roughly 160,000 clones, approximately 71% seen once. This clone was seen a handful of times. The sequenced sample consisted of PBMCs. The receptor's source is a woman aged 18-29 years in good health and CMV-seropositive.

The CDR3, as DNA: TGTGCCAGCAGCCCACCCCCGGGGGATGAGCAGTTCTTC. Its translation: CASSPPPGDEQFF. The genes are TRBV7-3 and TRBJ2-1; D is perhaps TRBD2 (6 bases). The CDR3 loop spans 13 amino acids. Trimming pared 5 bases from V and 8 bases from J, leaving 13 bases between. Germline-derived CDR1 and CDR2 are SGHTA and FQGTGA.